This entry lists 18 T cell receptor beta chains sequenced from one sample in a study of radiation and T cells in renal cell carcinoma. Time point noted: blood 4 weeks post-SBRT, at nephrectomy. The treatment was: 15 Gy SBRT to primary tumor, nephrectomy 4 weeks later. The repertoire was sequenced with immunoSEQ multiplex PCR; TCRdb's copy has only in-frame clones and lacks some. This sample yields 65,000 or so clones, of which about 83% are seen a single time; about 6.3% belongs to the top ten. Sequencing used blood, obtained from a patient whose treatment included radiotherapy and nephrectomy. These TCRs come from a man in his sixties with renal cell carcinoma.

The chain uses TRBV30 and TRBJ2-1; D is unclear. The ends were cut back, 3 bases at V and 7 bases at J, with 7 bases in the middle. The V gene's germline CDR1 is GTSNPN and CDR2 SVGIG (reference sequence). The CDR3 spans 11 residues. CDR3 residues: CAWREVNEQFF. The CDR3 region has the DNA TGTGCCTGGAGAGAGGTAAATGAGCAGTTCTTC.

The chain has TRBV28 and TRBJ2-3, with D possibly being TRBD1 or TRBD2 (5 bases each). The CDR3 is 13 amino acids. Germline V CDR1 and CDR2: MDHEN, SYDVKM. Trimming removed 0 bases from V and 4 bases from J, with 5 bases in between. The CDR3 region has the DNA TGTGCCAGCAGTTTATGGGGACCAGATACGCAGTATTTT. Its translation: CASSLWGPDTQYF.

V usage is TRBV5-1 and J usage is TRBJ2-5; the D gene is possibly TRBD1 (6 bases). The CDR3 sequence is 16 residues long. Germline loops: CDR1 SGHRS, CDR2 YFSETQ. Trimming removed 4 bases from V and 4 bases from J, with 20 bases in between. This CDR3 is CASSQWPAGTRETQYF. CDR3 DNA sequence: TGCGCCAGCAGCCAATGGCCCGCAGGGACACGAGAGACCCAGTACTTC.

This clone was seen a single time. The chain couples TRBV11-3 to TRBJ1-1, with D unresolved. Germline V gene lookup returns CDR1 SGHNT and CDR2 YENEEA. Deletions cut 0 bases from V and 1 base from J, with 3 bases between. The CDR3 covers 13 residues. Here the CDR3 DNA reads TGTGCCAGCAGCTTAGAAGGGAACACTGAAGCTTTCTTT. Protein: CASSLEGNTEAFF.

The chain has TRBV11-3 and TRBJ2-5, with unresolved D. The germline gives CDR1 SGHNT, CDR2 YENEEA. The germline V and J ends were trimmed by 4 bases and 4 bases, with 10 bases remaining between them. The CDR3 contains 13 residues. Here the CDR3 reads CASSWGRAETQYF. The CDR3 DNA reads TGTGCCAGCAGCTGGGGTAGAGCAGAGACCCAGTACTTC. Full variable domain (outside the CDR3, taken from reference TRBV11-3 and TRBJ2-5): EAGVVQSPRYKIIEKKQPVAFWCNPISGHNTLYWYLQNLGQGPELLIRYENEEAVDDSQLPKDRFSAERLKGVDSTLKIQPAELGDSAVYLCASSWGRAETQYFGPGTRLLVL.

The rearrangement uses TRBV9 and TRBJ2-3; TRBD2 aligns across 8 bases. Germline CDR1 reads SGDLS; CDR2 reads YYNGEE. The CDR3 contains 19 residues. V gave up 6 bases and J gave up 6 bases; unmatched junction bases: 24. The CDR3 is CASTSPPLLAGGARDTQYF. The DNA for the CDR3 is TGTGCCAGCACCTCCCCCCCCTTGCTGGCGGGAGGAGCTCGGGATACGCAGTATTTT.

This chain uses TRBV7-2 with TRBJ2-5, with TRBD2 identical over 12 bases. From germline, CDR1 is SGHTA and CDR2 FQGNSA. CDR3 length equals 15 residues. Trimming took 3 bases from V and 5 from J; bases not matched to a gene: 4. The CDR3 region is CASSFPSGGVETQYF. In DNA form, the CDR3 reads TGTGCCAGCAGCTTCCCTAGCGGGGGGGTTGAGACCCAGTACTTC.

This clone was counted only a few times. The V call is TRBV15, the J call TRBJ1-5, with a tentative D call TRBD1 (5 bases). The CDR3 extends over 17 amino acids. Per the germline V gene, CDR1 is LNHNV and CDR2 is YYDKDF (reference sequence). Trimming cost V 1 base and J 1 base, with 14 bases left between them. The CDR3 sequence is CATSRGRTILSNQPQHF. CDR3 nucleotides: TGTGCCACCAGCAGAGGTCGGACAATTCTCAGCAATCAGCCCCAGCATTTT.

This chain joins TRBV11-2 and TRBJ2-5, with 9 bases lining up with TRBD2. Germline V gives CDR1 SGHAT, CDR2 FQNNGV. This CDR3 is built from 16 residues. The junction had 3 bases not matched to a gene; V was cut back by 0 bases and J by 1 base. CDR3 bases: TGTGCCAGCAGCTTAGAATTGCGGGGGGGCCAAGAGACCCAGTACTTC. It encodes CASSLELRGGQETQYF.

The genes are TRBV28 and TRBJ1-1; perhaps TRBD1 as D (5 bases). V was pared by 6 bases and J by 6 bases, with 8 bases between. This CDR3 contains 11 residues. The germline V gene has CDR1 MDHEN and CDR2 SYDVKM. The CDR3 nucleotides read TGTGCCAGCAGCAGGGATTCTGAAGCTTTCTTT. Residues: CASSRDSEAFF.

As for this clone: Its ends do not fully match the called genes, so a read error is possible. The same CDR3 arises from other DNA sequences in this sample as well. The chain joins TRBV29-1 to TRBJ1-1; D possibly corresponds to TRBD1 (6 bases). In germline, CDR1 is SQVTM, CDR2 ANQGSEA. The CDR3 length is 16 residues. CDR3 DNA sequence: TGCAGCGTTGTATCTGGACAGCTACTTTTGAACACTGTAGCTTTCTTT. Amino acids: CSVVSGQLLLNTVAFF.

The count of this clone is one. V is TRBV7-9 and J is TRBJ2-4; D not resolved. The CDR3 covers 13 residues. Germline CDR1 reads SEHNR; CDR2 reads FQNEAQ (reference sequence). V lost 4 bases to trimming and J lost 9 bases, with 13 bases between them. CDR3 in amino acids: CASSYETWGIQYF. CDR3 nucleotide sequence: TGTGCCAGCAGCTATGAGACCTGGGGCATTCAGTACTTC.

The rearrangement links TRBV7-3 to TRBJ2-7, with TRBD1 matching over 9 bases. The CDR3 has 13 residues. J was trimmed by 6 bases and V by 7 bases; bases with no gene match: 7. CDR1 SGHTA and CDR2 FQGTGA come from the germline V gene. The DNA for the CDR3 is TGTGCCAGCAACACGGGACAGGGTCCCGAGCAGTACGTC. It translates to CASNTGQGPEQYV.

The chain links TRBV2 to TRBJ2-5; no clear D. This CDR3 region has 13 residues. The V end was cut by 3 bases, the J end by 5 bases, with 10 bases between. The germline gives CDR1 SNHLY, CDR2 FYNNEI. CDR3 residues: CASSDMGKETQYF. The DNA for the CDR3 is TGTGCCAGCAGTGACATGGGAAAGGAGACCCAGTACTTC.

This chain connects TRBV5-5 to TRBJ2-5; 12 bases are shared with TRBD2. This CDR3 comprises 16 residues. Germline V gene lookup returns CDR1 SGHKS and CDR2 YYEKEE (reference sequence). With 5 bases clipped from V and 5 bases from J, the junction kept 10 bases outside the gene matches. The CDR3 sequence is CASSETSGRIWETQYF. The DNA of the CDR3 is TGTGCCAGCAGTGAGACTAGCGGGAGAATCTGGGAGACCCAGTACTTC.

The CDR3 spells CASGPSGTVNSPLHF. CDR3 DNA: TGTGCCAGCGGCCCCTCCGGGACAGTAAATTCACCCCTCCACTTT. The chain joins TRBV27 to TRBJ1-6; 7 bases are shared with TRBD1. The CDR3 sequence is 15 residues long. J was trimmed by 7 bases and V by 8 bases; bases with no gene match: 11. Germline V gives CDR1 MNHEY, CDR2 SMNVEV (reference sequence).

The J gene is TRBJ1-4, the V gene TRBV18; D not resolved. Germline lookup yields CDR1 KGHSH and CDR2 LQKENI. This CDR3 region has 12 residues. The V gene lost 6 bases and the J gene lost 3 bases, with 5 bases spanning the gap. CDR3 nucleotides: TGTGCCAGCTCCCCTGCTAATGAAAAACTGTTTTTT. Residues: CASSPANEKLFF.

The chain uses TRBV19 and TRBJ1-4, with D tentatively TRBD1 (5 bases). V lost 6 bases to trimming and J lost 8 bases, with 22 bases between them. The CDR3 totals 16 residues. Germline CDR1 LNHDA, CDR2 SQIVND (reference sequence). This CDR3 reads CASSVGGEPVGEKLFF. The DNA for the CDR3 is TGTGCCAGTAGCGTCGGGGGGGAACCCGTAGGGGAAAAACTGTTTTTT.